These T cell receptor beta chains were read from a single sample in a study of blood T cell repertoires in COVID-19. This table comes from immunoSEQ multiplex PCR, and its TCRdb copy is limited to in-frame clones, with some not included. The data contain roughly 500,000 clones, approximately 85% of them singletons. Sequences were obtained from peripheral blood. These receptors were taken from a human donor in a cohort sampled during active COVID-19. The CDR3 runs from the conserved cysteine through the conserved F or W. A D gene is named only where the DNA matches it firmly. Expanded clones get a size class; other rows say once, few or many, or leave the size out.

V gene	clone size	J gene	D gene	CDR3 protein	CDR3 DNA
TRBV6-5	-	TRBJ2-2	-	CASTPQPRDTGELFF	TGTGCCAGCACCCCCCAACCTAGAGACACCGGGGAGCTGTTTTTT
TRBV29-1	-	TRBJ2-7	TRBD1	CSVVSGTGGEQYF	TGCAGCGTTGTTTCCGGGACAGGGGGCGAGCAGTACTTC
TRBV5-1	-	TRBJ2-1	-	CASSLGQYNEQFF	TGCGCCAGCAGCTTAGGACAGTACAATGAGCAGTTCTTC
TRBV7-9	-	TRBJ2-5	-	CASSLPGEGETQYF	TGTGCCAGCAGCTTACCGGGAGAGGGAGAGACCCAGTACTTC
TRBV18	few	TRBJ1-1	-	CASSVDSEAFF	TGTGCCAGCTCAGTGGACAGCGAAGCTTTCTTT
TRBV6-6	-	TRBJ2-7	TRBD1	CASSPGQLLDEQYF	TGTGCCAGCAGCCCGGGACAGCTACTAGACGAGCAGTACTTC
TRBV25-1	-	TRBJ1-1	-	CASMSQGTEAFF	TGTGCCAGCATGTCACAGGGAACTGAAGCTTTCTTT
TRBV2	once	TRBJ2-1	TRBD2	CASSPRLAVYNEQFF	TGTGCCAGCAGTCCTCGACTAGCGGTTTACAATGAGCAGTTCTTC
TRBV19	once	TRBJ1-5	TRBD1	CASSIDRGGQPQHF	TGTGCCAGTAGTATCGACAGGGGAGGTCAGCCCCAGCATTTT
TRBV7-3	few	TRBJ2-1	TRBD2	CASSPELAGENEQFF	TGTGCCAGCAGCCCGGAACTAGCGGGAGAGAATGAGCAGTTCTTC
TRBV6-5	-	TRBJ1-3	-	CASSPGETRTIYF	TGTGCCAGCAGCCCCGGGGAAACGCGCACCATATATTTT
TRBV2	-	TRBJ2-3	-	CASSDLVRTDTQYF	TGTGCCAGCAGTGACCTGGTACGGACAGATACGCAGTATTTT
TRBV5-1	few	TRBJ2-2	TRBD2	CASSVGLANTGELFF	TGCGCCAGCAGCGTTGGACTAGCGAACACCGGGGAGCTGTTTTTT
TRBV21-1	few	TRBJ1-1	-	CASSKRGYQTGGTTEAFF	TGTGCCAGCAGCAAAAGGGGCTACCAGACAGGGGGGACCACTGAAGCTTTCTTT
TRBV28	-	TRBJ2-1	TRBD1	CASSPPSGTALNEQFF	TGTGCCAGCAGTCCACCCTCCGGGACAGCCCTCAATGAGCAGTTCTTC
TRBV5-1	-	TRBJ2-7	TRBD1	CASSAGQGSYEQYF	TGCGCCAGCAGCGCTGGACAGGGATCCTACGAGCAGTACTTC
TRBV30	-	TRBJ1-2	-	CAWRVTPYGYTF	TGTGCCTGGAGAGTGACACCTTATGGCTACACCTTC
TRBV5-6	-	TRBJ2-2	TRBD2	CASSLKWTSGTGELFF	TGTGCCAGCAGCTTGAAGTGGACTAGCGGCACCGGGGAGCTGTTTTTT
TRBV16	few	TRBJ1-6	-	CASSQLKSGGLNSPLHF	TGTGCCAGCAGCCAACTAAAATCGGGGGGACTAAATTCACCCCTCCACTTT
TRBV7-9	few	TRBJ1-5	-	CASSPGEGENQPQHF	TGTGCCAGCAGCCCCGGCGAGGGGGAAAATCAGCCCCAGCATTTT
TRBV2	-	TRBJ1-5	-	CASSEDEDQPQHF	TGTGCCAGCAGTGAAGACGAGGATCAGCCCCAGCATTTT
TRBV5-4	-	TRBJ1-5	-	CASSSPGGGYSNQPQHF	TGTGCCAGCAGCTCACCCGGCGGGGGCTATAGCAATCAGCCCCAGCATTTT
TRBV5-1	-	TRBJ2-7	TRBD2	CASSFAVGTGGYEQYF	TGCGCCAGCAGCTTCGCCGTAGGAACGGGGGGGTACGAGCAGTACTTC
TRBV2	-	TRBJ1-1	-	CASSEIGAEAFF	TGTGCCAGCAGTGAAATAGGGGCTGAAGCTTTCTTT
TRBV24-1	once	TRBJ2-2	-	CATSETGWTGELFF	TGTGCCACCAGTGAAACAGGGTGGACCGGGGAGCTGTTTTTT
TRBV5-1	-	TRBJ2-5	-	CASSSIVQGNTETQYF	TGCGCCAGCAGCTCTATTGTTCAGGGTAATACGGAGACCCAGTACTTC
TRBV6-5	once	TRBJ1-6	-	CASSLPQGPNSPLHF	TGTGCCAGCAGCCTCCCCCAGGGGCCGAATTCACCCCTCCACTTT
TRBV11-2	-	TRBJ1-4	-	CASSLDVGGNEKLFF	TGTGCCAGCAGCTTAGATGTAGGGGGAAATGAAAAACTGTTTTTT
TRBV27	few	TRBJ2-3	TRBD2	CASSSWFPSGSSSADTQYF	TGTGCCAGCAGCTCTTGGTTCCCCAGCGGGAGTAGTAGCGCAGATACGCAGTATTTT
TRBV5-3	-	TRBJ2-5	-	CARSLRGRGRDWTQYF	TGTGCCAGAAGCTTGAGGGGTCGAGGGCGGGATTGGACCCAGTACTTC
TRBV11-2	-	TRBJ2-3	-	CASSLRQPSTDTQYF	TGTGCCAGCAGCCTCCGACAGCCCAGCACAGATACGCAGTATTTT
TRBV19	-	TRBJ2-5	-	CASSIPSASPETQYF	TGTGCCAGTAGTATTCCCTCCGCCAGTCCGGAGACCCAGTACTTC
TRBV30	once	TRBJ2-5	TRBD2	CALGGRVQETQYF	TGTGCCTTAGGCGGGAGGGTCCAAGAGACCCAGTACTTC
TRBV28	-	TRBJ1-5	TRBD1	CASNPQPGQGPSNQPQHF	TGTGCCAGCAACCCACAACCGGGACAGGGGCCAAGCAATCAGCCCCAGCATTTT
TRBV9	-	TRBJ2-3	-	CASSPLVDTGQYF	TGTGCCAGCAGCCCGCTCGTGGACACCGGCCAGTATTTT
TRBV28	-	TRBJ2-2	-	CASSRNDRNTGELFF	TGTGCCAGCAGTCGGAATGACAGGAACACCGGGGAGCTGTTTTTT
TRBV7-2	-	TRBJ1-6	-	CASSRDRATGSPLHF	TGTGCCAGCAGCCGCGACCGGGCTACAGGTTCACCCCTCCACTTT
TRBV5-1	-	TRBJ1-2	-	CASSPGEFYGYTF	TGCGCCAGCAGCCCAGGGGAGTTCTATGGCTACACCTTC
TRBV28	-	TRBJ1-2	-	CASSSPMSSYGYTF	TGTGCCAGCAGTTCCCCCATGAGTTCCTATGGCTACACCTTC
TRBV10-3	-	TRBJ1-2	-	CAISESAVGYTF	TGTGCCATCAGTGAGTCCGCAGTTGGCTACACCTTC
TRBV6-1	few	TRBJ1-6	TRBD1	CASSESGQGPSYNSPLHF	TGTGCCAGCAGTGAAAGCGGACAGGGGCCCTCCTATAATTCACCCCTCCACTTT
TRBV14	-	TRBJ2-7	-	CASSQGAGPYEQYF	TGTGCCAGCAGCCAAGGCGCGGGACCCTACGAGCAGTACTTC
TRBV29-1	-	TRBJ2-5	TRBD2	CSVDSAGAETQYF	TGCAGCGTTGATTCAGCGGGAGCGGAGACCCAGTACTTC
TRBV19	-	TRBJ1-4	TRBD1	CASSLRTGARAGEKLFF	TGTGCCAGTAGTCTACGGACAGGGGCCCGGGCTGGGGAAAAACTGTTTTTT
TRBV12-2	once	TRBJ2-4	-	CASRHPGGIKNIQYF	TGTGCAAGTCGCCACCCGGGAGGCATTAAAAACATTCAGTACTTC
TRBV6-5	-	TRBJ2-7	-	CASRETYEQYF	TGTGCCAGCAGGGAGACCTACGAGCAGTACTTC